What follows are 26 T cell receptor beta chains derived from one specimen sequenced in a study of cytomegalovirus exposure and HLA in healthy donors. PCR used 60 Vbeta primers and 13 Jbeta primers. Here immunoSEQ multiplex PCR was the method, and the copy in TCRdb shows in-frame clones only, minus some. The sample lists approximately 60,000 clones; 65% to 90% were seen once. The sequenced sample consisted of PBMCs. The receptors come from a man aged 25-45 years in good health and CMV-seronegative.

The genes are TRBV5-1 and TRBJ2-7; a weak D match, TRBD2 (6 bases). The CDR3 runs 14 residues. Trimming stripped 4 bases from V and 5 bases from J, with 16 bases between. Germline V gene lookup returns CDR1 SGHRS and CDR2 YFSETQ. The CDR3 loop reads CASSPLEEGHEQYF. The DNA for the CDR3 is TGCGCCAGCAGCCCCCTTGAGGAGGGCCACGAGCAGTACTTC.

CDR3 protein: CASNEGNQPQHF. The CDR3 nucleotides are TGTGCCAGCAACGAGGGCAATCAGCCCCAGCATTTT. V and J are TRBV6-6 and TRBJ1-5, with unresolved D. This CDR3 comprises 12 residues. Trimming shortened V by 7 bases and J by 2 bases, and 6 bases separated the two germline ends. Germline lookup yields CDR1 MNHNY and CDR2 SVGAGI (reference sequence).

The genes are TRBV9 and TRBJ1-3; D unresolved. Germline lookup yields CDR1 SGDLS and CDR2 YYNGEE. V gave up 6 bases and J gave up 8 bases, with 15 bases separating them. The CDR3 extends over 13 amino acids. Written as DNA, the CDR3 is TGTGCCAGCAATTCACCTGGCGGCCACACCATATATTTT. Protein product: CASNSPGGHTIYF.

The chain recombines TRBV6-5 with TRBJ1-1, with 9 bases that match TRBD1. Germline CDR1 and CDR2: MNHEY and SVGAGI. The ends lost 2 bases at V and 3 bases at J; junction bases unmatched: 4. CDR3 size: 15 residues. The CDR3 reads CASSYAGTGHTEAFF. In DNA, the CDR3 is TGTGCCAGCAGTTACGCCGGGACAGGGCACACTGAAGCTTTCTTT.

The rearrangement joins TRBV5-1 to TRBJ1-4; 8 bases are a match to TRBD1. CDR1 is SGHRS and CDR2 is YFSETQ in the germline V gene. CDR3 length: 15 residues. The trim removed 4 bases at V and 8 bases at J, leaving 10 bases unmatched. The CDR3 is CASSLQGAISEKLFF. In nucleotides, the CDR3 is TGCGCCAGCAGCCTGCAGGGGGCTATATCGGAAAAACTGTTTTTT.

The chain joins TRBV4-3 to TRBJ2-2, with D tentatively TRBD2 (6 bases). There are 15 residues in the CDR3. Trimming took off 5 bases at V and 2 bases at J, with 12 bases between the two ends. In germline, CDR1 is LGHNA, CDR2 YSLEER. This chain's CDR3 is CASSMGGANTGELFF. The CDR3 DNA reads TGCGCCAGCAGCATGGGCGGGGCCAACACCGGGGAGCTGTTTTTT.

The chain employs TRBV7-5 and TRBJ2-3; whether TRBD1, the table's D call, matches the DNA was not checked. TRBV7-5 is a listed pseudogene. The CDR3 is 16 amino acids. The CDR3 DNA follows: TGTGCCAGAAGCCTAGGACAGTTAAAAAGCACAGATACGCAGTATTTT. Its translation is CARSLGQLKSTDTQYF.

The chain uses TRBV7-9 and TRBJ1-2; D remains unclear. The V end was cut by 4 bases, the J end by 3 bases, with 12 bases between. This CDR3 spans 14 amino acids. Germline V gene sequence: CDR1 SEHNR, CDR2 FQNEAQ (reference sequence). CDR3 DNA: TGTGCCAGCAGCTCCGGGTTTGGGTACTATGGCTACACCTTC. It yields the protein CASSSGFGYYGYTF.

The chain uses TRBV7-9 and TRBJ1-6; TRBD1 aligns across 8 bases. Germline assignment: CDR1 SEHNR and CDR2 FQNEAQ (reference sequence). The CDR3 runs to 15 residues. The J segment lost 9 bases and the V segment lost 1 base, leaving 5 bases of the junction unmatched. As DNA, the CDR3 is TGTGCCAGCAGCTTAGGCGGGACAGGAGGTTCACCCCTCCACTTT. It yields the protein CASSLGGTGGSPLHF.

The chain couples TRBV10-3 to TRBJ1-4; D ambiguous. Germline V CDR1 and CDR2: ENHRY, SYGVKD. The V end lost 0 bases, the J end lost 3 bases, and 5 bases lay between the germline ends. The CDR3 totals 14 residues. CDR3 sequence: CAISESRANEKLFF. In DNA form, the CDR3 reads TGTGCCATCAGTGAGTCGAGGGCTAATGAAAAACTGTTTTTT.

The gene calls are TRBV12-5 and TRBJ2-3; TRBD2 is a possible D gene (6 bases). V lost 3 bases and J 6 bases, leaving 10 bases between the germline ends. The CDR3 length is 13 residues. The germline V gene has CDR1 LGHNT and CDR2 FRNRAP. The CDR3 sequence is CASGFGTGDTQYF. DNA of the CDR3: TGTGCTAGTGGTTTCGGGACTGGGGATACGCAGTATTTT.

The chain combines TRBV7-2 with TRBJ2-7, with no clear D. V was pared by 1 base and J by 5 bases, with 6 bases between. The CDR3 extends over 12 amino acids. Germline V CDR1 and CDR2: SGHTA, FQGNSA. As DNA, the CDR3 is TGTGCCAGCAGCTTAGTACTCAACGAGCAGTACTTC. Translation gives CASSLVLNEQYF.

The V call is TRBV19, the J call TRBJ2-7; D perhaps matches TRBD2 (5 bases). Germline CDR1 LNHDA, CDR2 SQIVND (reference sequence). Trimming left V 5 bases short and J 4 bases short, with 12 bases between. The CDR3 spans 13 residues. The CDR3 DNA reads as TGTGCCAGTAGTGAGGGCCAGAGTTACGAGCAGTACTTC. Residues: CASSEGQSYEQYF.

The CDR3 DNA is TGTGCCAGCAGCGCACAGGGGGGAGAGACCCAGTACTTC. Protein: CASSAQGGETQYF. V gene TRBV5-6 combines with J gene TRBJ2-5; 8 bases line up with TRBD1. The CDR3 loop spans 13 amino acids. V dropped 4 bases and J dropped 4; count of bases not matched to a gene: 3. In germline, CDR1 is SGHDT, CDR2 YYEEEE.

The chain employs TRBV2 and TRBJ2-7, with a weak D call TRBD1 (8 bases). Germline values: CDR1 SNHLY, CDR2 FYNNEI. This CDR3 region has 13 residues. Trimming cost V 6 bases and J 3 bases, with 12 bases left between them. CDR3 sequence reads: CASRYRGGYEQYF. For the CDR3, the DNA is TGTGCCAGCAGGTACAGGGGGGGCTACGAGCAGTACTTC.

The chain joins TRBV27 to TRBJ2-7, with TRBD1 matching 7 bases. The CDR3 has 11 amino acids. Germline V lookup: CDR1 MNHEY, CDR2 SMNVEV (reference sequence). V was clipped by 4 bases and J by 6 bases; unmatched bases: 0. Here the CDR3 reads CASSSGGEQYF. In nucleotides, the CDR3 is TGTGCCAGCAGTTCAGGGGGCGAGCAGTACTTC.

This clone was counted once. V is TRBV5-4 and J is TRBJ2-5; D unresolved. TRBJ2-7 explains the end of the DNA better; the J call may be wrong. The germline gives CDR1 SGHNT, CDR2 YYREEE (reference sequence). The CDR3 is 11 residues long. As DNA, the CDR3 is TGTGCCAGCAGCCTCTCGAACGAGCAGTACTTC. Protein sequence: CASSLSNEQYF.

V gene TRBV5-5 combines with J gene TRBJ1-1, with 9 bases lining up with TRBD1. Germline loops: CDR1 SGHKS, CDR2 YYEKEE (reference sequence). This CDR3 region has 14 residues. The J segment lost 2 bases and the V segment lost 4 bases, leaving 3 bases of the junction unmatched. CDR3 bases: TGTGCCAGCAGCCTTACAGGGGGCAACACTGAAGCTTTCTTT. It is translated as CASSLTGGNTEAFF.

This clone was observed a single time. This chain uses TRBV4-2 with TRBJ2-1, with a tentative D call TRBD2 (5 bases). With 4 bases removed from V and 6 bases from J, the gap between germline ends came to 19 bases. Looked up from germline, CDR1 is LGHNA and CDR2 is YNFKEQ. The CDR3 loop spans 16 amino acids. The DNA for the CDR3 is TGTGCCAGCAGCCTCCAAGCCGCGGGCGTAAGCAATGAGCAGTTCTTC. Translated, it gives CASSLQAAGVSNEQFF.

The V gene is TRBV9, the J gene TRBJ1-1; 7 positions agree with TRBD1. V lost 3 bases and J lost 3; bases outside the gene matches: 8. Germline V gene sequence: CDR1 SGDLS, CDR2 YYNGEE. This CDR3 comprises 15 residues. The DNA for the CDR3 is TGTGCCAGCAGCGGCAAGGGGGCGCTGGACACTGAAGCTTTCTTT. Its translation is CASSGKGALDTEAFF.

J is TRBJ2-1 and V is TRBV25-1; 8 nucleotides line up with TRBD2. The length of the CDR3 is 16 residues. Germline CDR1 and CDR2: MGHDK and SYGVNS. V lost 3 bases and J lost 5; bases outside the gene matches: 9. This chain's CDR3 is CASSDWIAGFHNEQFF. In DNA form, the CDR3 reads TGTGCCAGCAGTGATTGGATAGCGGGATTTCACAATGAGCAGTTCTTC.

This clone was detected only a few times. The chain combines TRBV5-6 with TRBJ2-1; D is possibly TRBD1 (5 bases). The CDR3 length is 13 residues. Germline CDR1 and CDR2: SGHDT and YYEEEE. Trimming left V 0 bases short and J 15 bases short, with 16 bases between. CDR3 region: CASSLGGGLNPFF. In DNA, the CDR3 is TGTGCCAGCAGCTTGGGGGGCGGTTTGAACCCGTTCTTC.

The chain joins TRBV10-3 to TRBJ2-1; 13 bases fit TRBD2. Germline V CDR1 and CDR2: ENHRY, SYGVKD. The J segment lost 6 bases and the V segment lost 1 base, leaving 6 bases of the junction unmatched. CDR3 size: 17 residues. The CDR3 here is CAISEFRLAGGLNEQFF. CDR3 sequence (DNA): TGTGCCATCAGTGAGTTCCGACTAGCGGGGGGCCTCAATGAGCAGTTCTTC.

V and J are TRBV7-2 and TRBJ2-7; D not resolved. This CDR3 spans 14 amino acids. Trimming took 1 base from V and 3 from J, leaving 10 bases between them. Germline assignment: CDR1 SGHTA and CDR2 FQGNSA. CDR3 residues: CASSLDSNVYEQYF. CDR3 bases: TGTGCCAGCAGCTTAGACAGCAATGTCTACGAGCAGTACTTC.

This clone was recorded once. The germline gene is not matched at one end of the junction; a read error may be the cause. V and J are TRBV5-6 and TRBJ1-5; no definite D call. This CDR3 comprises 13 residues. In germline, CDR1 is SGHDT, CDR2 YYEEEE. CDR3 nucleotides: TGTGCCAGCAACTTGGTCGGGAATCAGCCCCAGCATTTT. This codes for CASNLVGNQPQHF.

This clone has just a few counts. The rearrangement uses TRBV4-1 and TRBJ2-7; D unresolved. The V end was cut by 2 bases, the J end by 6 bases, with 11 bases between. The CDR3 spans 13 residues. CDR1 and CDR2 from the germline V gene are MGHRA and YSYEKL. This CDR3 reads CASSQYHSLEQYF. CDR3 sequence (DNA): TGCGCCAGCAGCCAATATCACAGCCTCGAGCAGTACTTC.